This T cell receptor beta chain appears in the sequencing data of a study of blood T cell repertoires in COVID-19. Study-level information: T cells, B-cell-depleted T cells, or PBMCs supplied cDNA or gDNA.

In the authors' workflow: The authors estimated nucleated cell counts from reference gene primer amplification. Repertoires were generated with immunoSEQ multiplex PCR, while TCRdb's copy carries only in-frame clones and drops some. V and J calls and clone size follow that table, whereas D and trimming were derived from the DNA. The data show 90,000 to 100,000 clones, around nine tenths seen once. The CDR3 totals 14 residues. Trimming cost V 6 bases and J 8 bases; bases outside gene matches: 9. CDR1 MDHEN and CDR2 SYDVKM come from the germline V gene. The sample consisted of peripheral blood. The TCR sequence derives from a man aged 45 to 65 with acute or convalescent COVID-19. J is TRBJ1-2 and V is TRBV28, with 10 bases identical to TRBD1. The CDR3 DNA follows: TGTGCCAGCAGCCTTGACAGGGGGCGCAAGGGCTACACCTTC. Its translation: CASSLDRGRKGYTF.